The 21 T cell receptor beta chains below were found in one sample sequenced in a study of blood T cell repertoires in COVID-19. Repertoires were generated with immunoSEQ multiplex PCR, while TCRdb's copy carries only in-frame clones and drops some. Among about 150,000 clones listed, roughly 87% were seen once. Sequencing was carried out using peripheral blood. The receptors here all came from a human donor in a cohort sampled during active COVID-19.

J is TRBJ2-5 and V is TRBV24-1, with 7 bases that match TRBD2. The CDR3 has 15 residues. The germline V gene encodes CDR1 KGHDR and CDR2 SFDVKD. V lost 1 base, J lost 5 bases, and 6 bases stayed unmatched. The CDR3, as DNA: TGTGCCACCAGTGATTTCTGGGGAGGGCGGGAGACCCAGTACTTC. Its translation: CATSDFWGGRETQYF.

In DNA form, the CDR3 reads TGTGCCAGCAGTCAGATTAGACAGGGGTCGAGCTCTGGGGCCAACGTCCTGACTTTC. Translation: CASSQIRQGSSSGANVLTF. V and J are TRBV7-9 and TRBJ2-6; TRBD1 matches 8 bases. CDR1 SEHNR and CDR2 FQNEAQ come from the germline V gene (reference sequence). The CDR3 runs 19 residues. The junction had 13 bases not matched to a gene; V was cut back by 6 bases and J by 0 bases.

This chain connects TRBV19 to TRBJ2-1; tentatively, D is TRBD1 (8 bases). Germline V lookup: CDR1 LNHDA, CDR2 SQIVND (reference sequence). V lost 4 bases, J lost 1 base, and 20 bases lay in between. The CDR3 extends over 18 amino acids. CDR3 bases: TGTGCCAGTAGTACCCCTCTCACAGGGGGGGTATCCTACAATGAGCAGTTCTTC. Translated: CASSTPLTGGVSYNEQFF.

This clone has only a few counts. The rearrangement joins TRBV20-1 to TRBJ2-7, with D possibly TRBD1 on 5 matching bases. The CDR3 length is 11 residues. CDR1 and CDR2 from the germline V gene are DFQATT and SNEGSKA (reference sequence). Trimming stripped 3 bases from V and 6 bases from J, with 9 bases between. The CDR3 nucleotides are TGCAGTGCTAGGGCAGGGTTCGAGCAGTACTTC. Residues: CSARAGFEQYF.

The chain uses TRBV2 and TRBJ1-2; D unresolved. The CDR3 has 16 residues. Trimming took 6 bases from V and 6 from J, leaving 23 bases between them. Per the germline V gene, CDR1 is SNHLY and CDR2 is FYNNEI. The chain's CDR3 is CASRGTELPISHGYTF. CDR3 sequence (DNA): TGTGCCAGCAGGGGCACAGAGCTTCCTATATCGCATGGCTACACCTTC.

The V gene is TRBV9, the J gene TRBJ1-1; 9 bases match TRBD1. CDR1 is SGDLS, CDR2 YYNGEE, per germline. There are 17 residues in the CDR3. Trimming took 0 bases from V and 1 from J; bases not matched to a gene: 7. CDR3 in amino acids: CASSVASAGQGNTEAFF. The CDR3, as DNA: TGTGCCAGCAGCGTAGCTTCGGCGGGACAGGGGAACACTGAAGCTTTCTTT.

The chain employs TRBV18 and TRBJ2-7; 8 bases map to TRBD1. The CDR3 covers 15 residues. The germline V gene encodes CDR1 KGHSH and CDR2 LQKENI. Trimming at V came to 4 bases and at J to 4 bases, leaving 9 bases not matched to a gene. CDR3 protein: CASSRKDRAPYEQYF. The CDR3 DNA reads as TGTGCCAGCTCACGAAAGGACAGGGCGCCTTACGAGCAGTACTTC.

The rearrangement uses TRBV24-1 and TRBJ2-1; 15 positions match TRBD2. Germline-derived CDR1 and CDR2 are KGHDR and SFDVKD. The CDR3 totals 17 residues. The junction had 12 bases not matched to a gene; V was cut back by 4 bases and J by 12 bases. The DNA of the CDR3 is TGTGCCACCAGTGACTGGACTAGCGGGGGGGGCTACAAAGGGCAGTTCTTC. Translation: CATSDWTSGGGYKGQFF.

A single count supports this clone. V gene TRBV7-9 combines with J gene TRBJ2-1; maybe TRBD2 (5 bases). V gave up 9 bases and J gave up 1 base, with 13 bases separating them. The CDR3 has 14 residues. Germline-derived CDR1 and CDR2 are SEHNR and FQNEAQ (reference sequence). The DNA of the CDR3 is TGTGCCAGTCAACTAGAATGGTCCTACAATGAGCAGTTCTTC. It translates to CASQLEWSYNEQFF.

V usage is TRBV7-2 and J usage is TRBJ2-7; D is unclear. The CDR3 has 13 amino acids. V lost 4 bases and J lost 7, with 14 bases in between. Germline V gene lookup returns CDR1 SGHTA and CDR2 FQGNSA. In DNA form, the CDR3 reads TGTGCCAGCAGCTGGGTCGGAGAAATGGAGCAGTACTTC. Its translation: CASSWVGEMEQYF. The entire variable domain, with the rest obtained from reference TRBV7-2 and TRBJ2-7, is as follows: GAGVSQSPSNKVTEKGKDVELRCDPISGHTALYWYRQSLGQGLEFLIYFQGNSAPDKSGLPSDRFSAERTGGSVSTLTIQRTQQEDSAVYLCASSWVGEMEQYFGPGTRLTVT.

This chain uses TRBV5-1 with TRBJ1-3; D gene uncertain. The V gene lost 0 bases and the J gene lost 7 bases, with 5 bases spanning the gap. CDR3 length: 12 amino acids. Germline CDR1 and CDR2: SGHRS and YFSETQ. The CDR3 region has the DNA TGCGCCAGCAGCTTGGCGGGGAACACCATATATTTT. Protein sequence: CASSLAGNTIYF.

The rearrangement joins TRBV2 to TRBJ1-1; D might be TRBD1 (5 bases). V lost 3 bases to trimming and J lost 1 base, with 9 bases between them. This CDR3 spans 14 amino acids. CDR1 and CDR2 from the germline V gene are SNHLY and FYNNEI. CDR3 nucleotide sequence: TGTGCCAGCAGTGATCGGACAAAGAACACTGAAGCTTTCTTT. Its translation: CASSDRTKNTEAFF.

As to this clone: Compared with germline, one end of the junction differs, possibly owing to a read error. The chain links TRBV6-1 to TRBJ2-7, with TRBD2 as a possible D gene (6 bases). The CDR3 runs 11 residues. Germline V gene data show CDR1 as MNHNS and CDR2 as SASEGT. The CDR3 loop is CASSENIGGDF. The CDR3 DNA follows: TGTGCCAGCAGTGAAAATATCGGCGGGGACTTC.

The chain employs TRBV2 and TRBJ1-3; a possible D gene is TRBD1 (5 bases). Per the germline V gene, CDR1 is SNHLY and CDR2 is FYNNEI. Trimming removed 8 bases from V and 2 bases from J, with 13 bases in between. CDR3 length: 14 residues. The CDR3 sequence is CASGAGRAGNTIYF. The CDR3 coding sequence is TGTGCCAGCGGGGCGGGGCGGGCTGGAAACACCATATATTTT.

The gene calls are TRBV6-2 or TRBV6-3 and TRBJ2-7; TRBD1 agrees at 7 bases. The ends lost 2 bases at V and 2 bases at J; junction bases unmatched: 12. CDR3 length: 17 amino acids. CDR1 MNHEY and CDR2 SVGEGT come from the germline V gene. This chain's CDR3 is CASSYPRAGTAAYEQYF. Written as DNA, the CDR3 is TGTGCCAGCAGTTACCCCCGGGCCGGGACAGCCGCCTACGAGCAGTACTTC.

This clone was detected many times. The genes are TRBV4-3 and TRBJ2-7; D perhaps matches TRBD2 (6 bases). V dropped 0 bases and J dropped 4 bases, with 22 bases sitting between them. The CDR3 runs to 18 residues. The V gene's germline CDR1 is LGHNA and CDR2 YSLEER. CDR3: CASSQDVGNVGGKYEQYF. CDR3 coding DNA: TGCGCCAGCAGCCAAGATGTGGGAAATGTGGGGGGAAAATACGAGCAGTACTTC.

In its sample, this clone was seen a few times. The J gene is TRBJ2-1, the V gene TRBV27, with D hard to call. The CDR3 totals 14 residues. Trimming shortened V by 7 bases and J by 6 bases, and 16 bases separated the two germline ends. Germline-derived CDR1 and CDR2 are MNHEY and SMNVEV (reference sequence). For the CDR3, the DNA is TGTGCCAGCACCCCTTCACTACTGGGCAATGAGCAGTTCTTC. Its translation is CASTPSLLGNEQFF.

By proportion, this clone is medium-sized. The V call is TRBV9, the J call TRBJ2-5; 7 positions match TRBD1. Germline assignment: CDR1 SGDLS and CDR2 YYNGEE. The CDR3 runs 13 residues. V shed 4 bases, J shed 5 bases, and the junction held 5 bases outside the gene matches. The CDR3 sequence is CASSPPTGETQYF. The DNA for the CDR3 is TGTGCCAGCAGCCCCCCGACAGGGGAGACCCAGTACTTC.

The chain links TRBV27 to TRBJ2-7; 9 bases fit TRBD1. V shed 7 bases, J shed 2 bases, and the junction held 6 bases outside the gene matches. The CDR3 contains 14 residues. CDR1 is MNHEY, CDR2 SMNVEV, per germline (reference sequence). CDR3 residues: CASKGQGLPYEQYF. Written as DNA, the CDR3 is TGTGCCAGCAAGGGACAGGGATTGCCCTACGAGCAGTACTTC.

The chain links TRBV25-1 to TRBJ2-5; D might be TRBD1 (7 bases). Germline V CDR1 and CDR2: MGHDK, SYGVNS. This CDR3 comprises 13 residues. V lost 6 bases, J lost 5 bases, and 13 bases lay in between. CDR3 DNA sequence: TGTGCCAGCAGGGAGGGGGCAGTCGAGACCCAGTACTTC. Translated: CASREGAVETQYF.

This sequence joins TRBV28 and TRBJ2-7, with TRBD2 matching over 14 bases. This CDR3 spans 18 amino acids. V was pared by 8 bases and J by 3 bases, with 15 bases of the junction left unmatched. Germline V gene sequence: CDR1 MDHEN, CDR2 SYDVKM. The CDR3: CASYAAGTSGRGGYEQYF. CDR3 DNA sequence: TGTGCCAGCTACGCCGCGGGGACTAGCGGGAGAGGGGGCTACGAGCAGTACTTC.